These 10 T cell receptor beta chains were all obtained from the same sample, sequenced in a study of CD8+ T cells in alopecia areata. The sequencing template was cDNA reverse transcribed from extracted RNA. Using immunoSEQ multiplex PCR, the repertoire was profiled, and TCRdb retains in-frame clones only, with some absent. Of around 150,000 clones listed, approximately 60% are singletons. Treatment specified: oral pan-JAK inhibitor, 5-10 mg twice daily. This specimen was CD4+ T cells sorted from blood, taken at week 24, from a patient treated with tofacitinib. The receptors come from a human donor with alopecia areata.

V usage is TRBV7-2 and J usage is TRBJ2-1; D may correspond to TRBD1 or TRBD2 (6 bases each). The CDR3 spans 14 residues. V gave up 1 base and J gave up 10 bases, with 14 bases separating them. Germline loops: CDR1 SGHTA, CDR2 FQGNSA. CDR3 DNA: TGTGCCAGCAGCTTAGACTCACGGGGGCAGGAGCAGTTCTTC. Protein: CASSLDSRGQEQFF.

The chain recombines TRBV7-8 with TRBJ2-7; a weak D match, TRBD2 (6 bases). Between the trimmed V and J ends, which lost 4 bases and 7 bases, there was a span of 17 bases. Germline loops: CDR1 SGHVS, CDR2 FQNEAQ. This CDR3 spans 14 amino acids. The CDR3 DNA reads as TGTGCCAGCAGCTCAGGCGGCGGGGTAGGGGAGCAGTACTTC. Amino acids: CASSSGGGVGEQYF. Drawing the rest from reference TRBV7-8 and TRBJ2-7, the complete variable domain is GAGVSQSPRYKVAKRGQDVALRCDPISGHVSLFWYQQALGQGPEFLTYFQNEAQLDKSGLPSDRFFAERPEGSVSTLKIQRTQQEDSAVYLCASSSGGGVGEQYFGPGTRLTVT.

The chain joins TRBV2 to TRBJ1-4; D gene unclear. V was pared by 3 bases and J by 9 bases, with 8 bases between. Looked up from germline, CDR1 is SNHLY and CDR2 is FYNNEI. This CDR3 has 12 residues. The CDR3 DNA reads as TGTGCCAGCAGTGAGGCCGCTCAAAAACTGTTTTTT. Its translation: CASSEAAQKLFF.

This sequence joins TRBV7-2 and TRBJ2-7; D uncertain. V shed 1 base and J shed 4 bases, with 14 bases lying between them. The germline gives CDR1 SGHTA, CDR2 FQGNSA. The CDR3 runs to 15 residues. CDR3 coding DNA: TGTGCCAGCAGCTTAGAGGCCACCAGGAGTTACGAGCAGTACTTC. Translated, it gives CASSLEATRSYEQYF.

This clone has a handful of counts. The chain combines TRBV5-6 with TRBJ1-4; TRBD1 might be the D (5 bases). In germline, CDR1 is SGHDT, CDR2 YYEEEE. V was shortened by 2 bases and J by 13 bases, with 12 bases between the two germline ends. CDR3 size: 12 residues. DNA for the CDR3: TGTGCCAGCAGCTTAGGGGCGCAGGGACTGTTTTTT. It translates to CASSLGAQGLFF.

The J gene is TRBJ2-4, the V gene TRBV28; tentatively, D is TRBD1 (6 bases). V was shortened by 4 bases and J by 1 base, with 8 bases between the two germline ends. Germline V lookup: CDR1 MDHEN, CDR2 SYDVKM. This CDR3 region has 14 residues. The chain's CDR3 is CASSSGDAKNIQYF. CDR3 DNA sequence: TGTGCCAGCAGTTCAGGGGATGCCAAAAACATTCAGTACTTC.

V usage is TRBV7-7 and J usage is TRBJ2-2, with TRBD2 identical over 8 bases. CDR1 and CDR2 from the germline V gene are SSHAT and FNYEAQ (reference sequence). This CDR3 is built from 17 residues. The V segment lost 1 base and the J segment 4 bases; nucleotides outside the gene matches: 8. The chain's CDR3 is CASSLDASGGGTGELFF. The CDR3 DNA reads TGTGCCAGCAGCTTAGATGCCAGCGGGGGTGGCACCGGGGAGCTGTTTTTT.

This chain joins TRBV5-4 and TRBJ1-1; 8 bases fit TRBD1. Germline V gene data show CDR1 as SGHNT and CDR2 as YYREEE (reference sequence). The CDR3 runs 12 residues. The V and J ends lost 1 base and 8 bases, in that order; junction bases with no gene match: 1. As DNA, the CDR3 is TGTGCCAGCAGCTTGACAGGGGGAGAAGCTTTCTTT. It encodes CASSLTGGEAFF.

The V and J genes are TRBV5-4 and TRBJ1-1; TRBD1 agrees at 7 bases. Germline V CDR1 and CDR2: SGHNT, YYREEE (reference sequence). CDR3 length: 15 amino acids. J lost 1 base, V lost 4 bases, and 7 bases had no gene match. This CDR3 reads CASSTGQVRNTEAFF. The CDR3 nucleotides are TGTGCCAGCAGCACCGGACAGGTACGGAACACTGAAGCTTTCTTT.

Note on this clone: An end of the junction does not agree with germline; a read error may underlie this. The V call is TRBV10-2, the J call TRBJ1-5; D remains ambiguous. CDR1 is WSHSY, CDR2 SAAADI, per germline. This CDR3 region has 13 residues. The CDR3 here is CASRDGPNQPKHF. The CDR3, as DNA: TGCGCCAGCAGGGACGGCCCAAATCAGCCCAAGCATTTT.